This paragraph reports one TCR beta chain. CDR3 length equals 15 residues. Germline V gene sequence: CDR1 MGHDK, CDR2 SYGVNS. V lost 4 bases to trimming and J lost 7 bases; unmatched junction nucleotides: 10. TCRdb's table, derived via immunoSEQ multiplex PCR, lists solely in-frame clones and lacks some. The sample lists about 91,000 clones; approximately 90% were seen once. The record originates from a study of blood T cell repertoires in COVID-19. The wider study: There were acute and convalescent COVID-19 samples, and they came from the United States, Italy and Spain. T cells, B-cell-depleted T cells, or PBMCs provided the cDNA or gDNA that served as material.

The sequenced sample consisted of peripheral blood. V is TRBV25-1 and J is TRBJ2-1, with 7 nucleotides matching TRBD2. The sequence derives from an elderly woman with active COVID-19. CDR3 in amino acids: CASSVGGRAVNEQFF. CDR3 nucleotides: TGTGCCAGCAGTGTCGGGGGGAGGGCCGTGAATGAGCAGTTCTTC.